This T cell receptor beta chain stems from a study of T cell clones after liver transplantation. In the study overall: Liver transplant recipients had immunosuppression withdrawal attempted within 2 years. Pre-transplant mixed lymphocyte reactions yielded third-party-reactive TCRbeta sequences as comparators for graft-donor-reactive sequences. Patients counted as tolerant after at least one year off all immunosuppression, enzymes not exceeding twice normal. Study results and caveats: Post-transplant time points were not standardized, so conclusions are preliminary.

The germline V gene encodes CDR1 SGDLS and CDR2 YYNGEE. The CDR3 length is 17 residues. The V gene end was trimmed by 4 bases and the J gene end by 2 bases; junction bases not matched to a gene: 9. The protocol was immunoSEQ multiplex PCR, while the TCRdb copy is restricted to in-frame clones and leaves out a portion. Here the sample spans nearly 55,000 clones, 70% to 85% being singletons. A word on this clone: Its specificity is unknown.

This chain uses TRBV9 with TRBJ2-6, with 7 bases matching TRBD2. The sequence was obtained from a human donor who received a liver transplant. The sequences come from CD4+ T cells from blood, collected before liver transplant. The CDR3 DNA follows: TGTGCCAGCAGCCCATGGGCGGGAGCACCTGGGGCCAACGTCCTGACTTTC. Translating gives CASSPWAGAPGANVLTF.